This T cell receptor beta chain derives from a study of blood T cell repertoires in COVID-19. Study-level background: Spain, Italy and the United States supplied samples that represented acute and convalescent COVID-19. The cDNA or gDNA used as material had been derived from T cells, B-cell-depleted T cells, or PBMCs.

In the original analysis: Researchers report that nucleated cell counts were estimated from reference gene primer amplification. Sequenced by immunoSEQ multiplex PCR; TCRdb stores in-frame clones only, minus some. V and J calls and clone size are copied from that table; D and trimming were computed from the DNA. Among a few hundred thousand clones, roughly 90% were seen once, and the ten largest hold roughly 2.9%. Trimming at V came to 6 bases and at J to 5 bases, leaving 10 bases not matched to a gene. The CDR3 runs to 16 residues. The germline V gene encodes CDR1 SGHRS and CDR2 YFSETQ. Enrolment of Seattle patients took place during active infection, and they were followed longitudinally.

The receptor comes from a woman in her twenties or thirties with COVID-19, enrolled during active disease. Source material: peripheral blood. This rearrangement joins TRBV5-1 to TRBJ2-5; TRBD2 agrees at 13 bases. This CDR3 is CASTSGLAGAWETQYF. CDR3 DNA sequence: TGCGCCAGCACCTCTGGACTAGCGGGAGCGTGGGAGACCCAGTACTTC.